What follows is one TCR beta chain and its context. The sample belongs to a study of T cell changes during pregnancy in multiple sclerosis. Trimming at V came to 0 bases and at J to 0 bases, leaving 3 bases not matched to a gene. This CDR3 has 15 amino acids. Germline V gives CDR1 SQVTM, CDR2 ANQGSEA. The method was immunoSEQ multiplex PCR; TCRdb's version includes in-frame clones alone and lacks a portion of them. The sample lists about 93,000 clones, approximately 90% seen once, with 0.8% to 0.95% in the top ten. The receptor comes from a female donor with multiple sclerosis, enrolled in a pregnancy study. The sample here was peripheral blood, taken before pregnancy. The chain is built from TRBV29-1 and TRBJ2-7, with 9 bases lining up with TRBD1. The CDR3 loop reads CSVEDWDRDSYEQYF. CDR3 in DNA: TGCAGCGTTGAAGATTGGGACAGGGACTCCTACGAGCAGTACTTC.